These 8 T cell receptor beta chains came from one sample sequenced in a study of T-cell reconstitution after alpha-beta-depleted transplantation in children. TCRbeta library construction was performed incorporating unique molecular identifiers. TCRdb redid the calling of the PCR reads with MiXCR, one entry per CDR3 protein. In the table there are 5,500 to 7,000 distinct CDR3 sequences, 16% of which are singletons. The sequences come from PBMCs, mostly from graft donor cells, collected 60 days after TCRalphabeta/CD19-depleted stem cell transplant. The source is a male patient younger than 18 who had a stem cell transplant for acute myeloid leukemia, so the T cells may come from the graft donor.

This clonotype is termed medium-sized (0.01 to 0.1%). The chain has TRBV4-3 and TRBJ2-7; 13 bases line up with TRBD2. This CDR3 comprises 15 residues. V dropped 6 bases and J dropped 4; count of bases not matched to a gene: 6. CDR1 is LGHNA, CDR2 YSLEER, per germline. The CDR3: CASSRGLAGDYEQYF. As DNA, the CDR3 is TGCGCCAGCAGTCGCGGACTAGCGGGGGATTACGAGCAGTACTTC.

By sample share, this clonotype is medium-sized. The chain recombines TRBV5-6 with TRBJ2-7; 10 bases map to TRBD1. Germline assignment: CDR1 SGHDT and CDR2 YYEEEE. Trimming removed 3 bases from V and 2 bases from J; junction bases left unmatched: 2. This CDR3 is built from 14 residues. The CDR3 loop is CASSSGTGAYEQYF. Written as DNA, the CDR3 is TGTGCCAGCAGCTCCGGGACAGGGGCCTACGAGCAGTACTTC.

CDR3 nucleotide sequence: TGTGCCAGCAGCATCCGACGGACCCAGGAGGGTCAGCCCCAGCATTTT. It translates to CASSIRRTQEGQPQHF. The V call is TRBV21-1, the J call TRBJ1-5. TRBV21-1 is labeled a pseudogene. There are 16 residues in the CDR3.

This clonotype was detected a few times. The V call is TRBV6-5, the J call TRBJ2-2, with 8 bases fitting TRBD2. Germline V gives CDR1 MNHEY, CDR2 SVGAGI. The ends lost 7 bases at V and 1 base at J; junction bases unmatched: 14. The CDR3 loop spans 18 amino acids. DNA for the CDR3: TGTGCCAGCACGTTCCCTCGGGGAGCGGGAGAGAACACCGGGGAGCTGTTTTTT. Its translation is CASTFPRGAGENTGELFF.

Sample share makes this clonotype medium-sized. This chain uses TRBV29-1 with TRBJ2-3; TRBD2 aligns across 10 bases. The CDR3 covers 16 residues. V lost 2 bases to trimming and J lost 3 bases; unmatched junction nucleotides: 8. CDR1 SQVTM and CDR2 ANQGSEA come from the germline V gene. CDR3 nucleotides: TGCAGCGTTGAACTACCAGCGGGGGGGTGGACAGATACGCAGTATTTT. This codes for CSVELPAGGWTDTQYF.

The V call is TRBV18, the J call TRBJ2-2; no clear D gene. CDR3 length: 14 amino acids. V was pared by 0 bases and J by 1 base, with 3 bases between. Germline-derived CDR1 and CDR2 are KGHSH and LQKENI. The CDR3 region has the DNA TGTGCCAGCTCACCACCGTTGAACACCGGGGAGCTGTTTTTT. It encodes CASSPPLNTGELFF.

By share, this clonotype counts as medium-sized. The V gene is TRBV5-1, the J gene TRBJ2-5; D uncertain. CDR1 is SGHRS, CDR2 YFSETQ, per germline. V was shortened by 4 bases and J by 7 bases, with 17 bases between the two germline ends. The CDR3 contains 14 residues. Here the CDR3 reads CASSPDLALGTQYF. Written as DNA, the CDR3 is TGCGCCAGCAGCCCCGACTTGGCCCTGGGGACCCAGTACTTC.

V is TRBV2 and J is TRBJ2-7; 9 bases are a match to TRBD1. The CDR3 sequence is 14 residues long. Germline CDR1 SNHLY, CDR2 FYNNEI. J lost 2 bases, V lost 5 bases, and 4 bases had no gene match. The CDR3 is CASSLRTGAYEQYV. The CDR3 DNA reads as TGTGCCAGCAGTCTACGGACAGGGGCCTACGAGCAGTACGTC.